This T cell receptor beta chain stems from a study of post-analysis software for immune sequencing data. This clonotype has a handful of counts. The antigen remains unidentified. Prepared libraries of TCR beta cDNA carried unique molecular identifiers. With about 0.95 to 11 million T cells as the source, roughly 500,000 cDNA molecules resulted. TCRdb reprocessed the PCR reads with MiXCR, giving one entry per CDR3 protein. The sample comprises 550,000 to 700,000 distinct CDR3 sequences, about 44% of which are singletons, and roughly 1.8% rests with the top ten. Study conclusions and caveats: Batch-matched samples strongly co-clustered by F measure. A significant reduction in normalized Chao1 diversity was observed in multiple sclerosis patients versus controls.

Input material: blood. The clonotype comes from a girl aged 5-17 years with multiple sclerosis.

The CDR3 region is CASRAGESSYNEQFF. CDR3 sequence (DNA): TGCGCCAGCAGGGCAGGGGAGAGCTCCTACAATGAGCAGTTCTTC. V usage is TRBV5-1 and J usage is TRBJ2-1, with D perhaps TRBD1 (6 bases). The CDR3 extends over 15 amino acids. CDR1 is SGHRS, CDR2 YFSETQ, per germline. V was shortened by 5 bases and J by 0 bases, with 12 bases between the two germline ends. Variable domain in full (rest from reference TRBV5-1 and TRBJ2-1): KAGVTQTPRYLIKTRGQQVTLSCSPISGHRSVSWYQQTPGQGLQFLFEYFSETQRNKGNFPGRFSGRQFSNSRSEMNVSTLELGDSALYLCASRAGESSYNEQFFGPGTRLTVL.